Presented here are 28 T cell receptor beta chains from one specimen sequenced in a study of OX40 agonist ivuxolimab in advanced cancers. Repertoires were generated with immunoSEQ multiplex PCR, while TCRdb's copy carries only in-frame clones and drops some. The sample includes about 73,000 clones, around 84% of them seen just once. The sequences come from CD4+ or CD8+ T cells sorted from blood, collected in a trial of the OX40 agonist ivuxolimab. The receptors here all came from an adult with an advanced solid tumor such as melanoma, head and neck, liver or kidney cancer.

This clone was found many times. This chain connects TRBV7-2 to TRBJ2-7, with 9 bases lining up with TRBD1. V shed 2 bases and J 6 bases; nucleotides not matched to a gene: 8. CDR1 is SGHTA, CDR2 FQGNSA, per germline. CDR3 length equals 15 residues. The DNA for the CDR3 is TGTGCCAGCAGCTTAAGCCGGACAGGGGTTCGCGAGCAGTACTTC. Its protein is CASSLSRTGVREQYF.

Only a few counts were recorded for this clone. The rearrangement links TRBV19 to TRBJ1-2, with 11 bases fitting TRBD1. J was trimmed by 2 bases and V by 4 bases; bases with no gene match: 6. CDR1 and CDR2 (germline): LNHDA, SQIVND (reference sequence). The CDR3 is 16 amino acids. The CDR3 loop is CASSTLDRGRNYGYTF. The CDR3, as DNA: TGTGCCAGTAGTACCTTGGACAGGGGGCGCAACTATGGCTACACCTTC.

The rearrangement uses TRBV30 and TRBJ2-3; 10 bases are shared with TRBD2. Germline V gene sequence: CDR1 GTSNPN, CDR2 SVGIG (reference sequence). Trimming cost V 3 bases and J 2 bases; bases outside gene matches: 8. The CDR3 loop spans 16 amino acids. CDR3 in amino acids: CAWSRLSGGATDTQYF. DNA of the CDR3: TGTGCCTGGAGCCGACTAAGCGGGGGGGCCACAGATACGCAGTATTTT.

The chain carries TRBV9 and TRBJ2-5; D remains unclear. The V gene lost 3 bases and the J gene lost 5 bases, with 8 bases spanning the gap. Germline assignment: CDR1 SGDLS and CDR2 YYNGEE. This CDR3 comprises 12 residues. The CDR3 here is CASSAYGETQYF. CDR3 nucleotides: TGTGCCAGCAGCGCCTACGGGGAGACCCAGTACTTC.

J is TRBJ1-4 and V is TRBV7-8; D uncertain. Trimming took 1 base from V and 0 from J, leaving 9 bases between them. CDR1 SGHVS and CDR2 FQNEAQ come from the germline V gene. This CDR3 region has 16 residues. CDR3 in DNA: TGTGCCAGCAGCTTAGAAGGTTATGCAACTAATGAAAAACTGTTTTTT. Residues: CASSLEGYATNEKLFF.

This chain uses TRBV6-5 with TRBJ2-7; 10 bases match TRBD2. The germline CDR1 and CDR2 sequences are MNHEY and SVGAGI. The CDR3 extends over 15 amino acids. V lost 2 bases, J lost 2 bases, and 3 bases stayed unmatched. The CDR3 reads CASSYQAGGTYEQYF. The DNA of the CDR3 is TGTGCCAGCAGTTACCAAGCGGGAGGGACCTACGAGCAGTACTTC.

The chain couples TRBV27 to TRBJ1-5, with 10 bases that match TRBD1. There are 17 residues in the CDR3. CDR1 is MNHEY, CDR2 SMNVEV, per germline (reference sequence). The V segment lost 3 bases and the J segment 5 bases; nucleotides outside the gene matches: 10. The CDR3 region is CASSFRWTGGSYQPQHF. For the CDR3, the DNA is TGTGCCAGCAGTTTCAGGTGGACAGGGGGTAGTTATCAGCCCCAGCATTTT.

This clone was seen just once. The chain carries TRBV18 and TRBJ1-1, with D perhaps matching TRBD1 (5 bases). Trimming removed 3 bases from V and 1 base from J, with 9 bases in between. Germline CDR1 reads KGHSH; CDR2 reads LQKENI. The CDR3 covers 14 residues. In nucleotides, the CDR3 is TGTGCCAGCTCACCCGTCGGGACGAACACTGAAGCTTTCTTT. This gives the protein CASSPVGTNTEAFF. The full variable domain, its missing parts supplied by reference TRBV18 and TRBJ1-1, is NAGVMQNPRHLVRRRGQEARLRCSPMKGHSHVYWYRQLPEEGLKFMVYLQKENIIDESGMPKERFSAEFPKEGPSILRIQQVVRGDSAAYFCASSPVGTNTEAFFGQGTRLTVV.

V and J are TRBV6-5 and TRBJ2-7; tentatively, D is TRBD2 (6 bases). V lost 6 bases, J lost 3 bases, and 18 bases lay in between. CDR1 is MNHEY, CDR2 SVGAGI, per germline. This CDR3 region has 15 residues. CDR3 nucleotide sequence: TGTGCCAGCAGCCTAAGAGGAGGGCTCCTCTACGAGCAGTACTTC. It specifies CASSLRGGLLYEQYF.

The V call is TRBV18, the J call TRBJ1-2; 10 nucleotides agree with TRBD1. The CDR3 contains 17 residues. Losses at the gene ends were 4 bases for V and 0 bases for J; bases not matched to a gene: 8. Per germline, CDR1 KGHSH and CDR2 LQKENI. The CDR3 DNA is TGTGCCAGCTCACGCGGGACAGGGGAGACTTCTAACTATGGCTACACCTTC. Protein: CASSRGTGETSNYGYTF.

This clone was counted a few times. V gene TRBV5-4 combines with J gene TRBJ2-5; a weak D match, TRBD2 (6 bases). V lost 1 base and J 5 bases, leaving 12 bases between the germline ends. Germline V gene lookup returns CDR1 SGHNT and CDR2 YYREEE (reference sequence). The CDR3 is 14 amino acids. CDR3 in amino acids: CASSLLGRRETQYF. DNA of the CDR3: TGTGCCAGCAGCTTGCTTGGGAGGCGGGAGACCCAGTACTTC.

The genes are TRBV4-3 and TRBJ2-6; D unclear. CDR3 length equals 15 residues. Per the germline V gene, CDR1 is LGHNA and CDR2 is YSLEER. V was shortened by 4 bases and J by 0 bases, with 7 bases between the two germline ends. CDR3 DNA sequence: TGCGCCAGCAGCCCACTGAACTCTGGGGCCAACGTCCTGACTTTC. Translation gives CASSPLNSGANVLTF.

The chain is built from TRBV15 and TRBJ2-1; 7 bases fit TRBD1. The V and J ends lost 3 bases and 7 bases, in that order; junction bases with no gene match: 12. This CDR3 is 16 amino acids long. Germline V gives CDR1 LNHNV, CDR2 YYDKDF (reference sequence). The CDR3 protein is CATSSVRRTGGNEQFF. The DNA for the CDR3 is TGTGCCACCAGCAGCGTTCGGAGGACAGGCGGGAATGAGCAGTTCTTC.

The rearrangement links TRBV11-1 to TRBJ2-2, with 7 nucleotides matching TRBD2. CDR3 length: 15 residues. The germline V gene has CDR1 SGHAT and CDR2 FQDESV (reference sequence). Losses at the gene ends were 1 base for V and 4 bases for J; bases not matched to a gene: 3. The CDR3 spells CASSLESGGTGELFF. For the CDR3, the DNA is TGTGCCAGCAGCTTAGAGTCGGGGGGCACCGGGGAGCTGTTTTTT.

This sequence joins TRBV19 and TRBJ1-4; 9 bases align to TRBD1. The length of the CDR3 is 17 residues. V shed 6 bases, J shed 6 bases, and the junction held 14 bases outside the gene matches. Germline lookup yields CDR1 LNHDA and CDR2 SQIVND (reference sequence). DNA for the CDR3: TGTGCCAGTAGGCCGCCCGGGACAGGGACACACCATGAAAAACTGTTTTTT. Amino acids: CASRPPGTGTHHEKLFF.

In nucleotides, the CDR3 is TGTGCCAGCAGTGAACAGGGTTCCTACGAGCAGTACTTC. It codes for CASSEQGSYEQYF. This rearrangement joins TRBV25-1 to TRBJ2-7, with D perhaps TRBD1 (5 bases). The germline V and J ends were trimmed by 2 bases and 1 base, with 6 bases remaining between them. There are 13 residues in the CDR3. The germline V gene encodes CDR1 MGHDK and CDR2 SYGVNS.

The chain recombines TRBV19 with TRBJ2-7; no reliable D call. The CDR3 covers 15 residues. Germline assignment: CDR1 LNHDA and CDR2 SQIVND (reference sequence). Trimming pared 1 base from V and 5 bases from J, leaving 15 bases between. CDR3 in amino acids: CASSIVGRISNEQYF. CDR3 sequence (DNA): TGTGCCAGTAGTATAGTCGGGCGGATTTCCAACGAGCAGTACTTC.

V gene TRBV30 combines with J gene TRBJ2-7; 11 positions match TRBD1. J gave up 6 bases and V 2 bases, and 18 bases lay outside the gene matches. The CDR3 extends over 18 amino acids. Germline CDR1 GTSNPN, CDR2 SVGIG (reference sequence). The CDR3 sequence: CAWSRAYTRDRGSPEQYF. CDR3 DNA sequence: TGTGCCTGGAGTCGGGCTTACACCCGGGACAGGGGGTCCCCCGAGCAGTACTTC.

The gene calls are TRBV7-9 and TRBJ1-1; 8 positions agree with TRBD1. Germline V gene data show CDR1 as SEHNR and CDR2 as FQNEAQ (reference sequence). This CDR3 has 16 residues. The V segment lost 6 bases and the J segment 3 bases; nucleotides outside the gene matches: 12. DNA of the CDR3: TGTGCCAGCAGTTATGAGGCAGGGGGCGTTGACACTGAAGCTTTCTTT. Its translation: CASSYEAGGVDTEAFF.

The CDR3 loop is CASSLTVPGGGPEAFF. CDR3 DNA: TGTGCCAGCAGCTTAACAGTCCCGGGCGGGGGACCTGAAGCTTTCTTT. V usage is TRBV11-3 and J usage is TRBJ1-1; possible D gene TRBD1, 5 bases. Trimming stripped 2 bases from V and 6 bases from J, with 19 bases between. The CDR3 totals 16 residues. Per germline, CDR1 SGHNT and CDR2 YENEEA.

V and J are TRBV7-3 and TRBJ1-1; D is possibly TRBD1 (5 bases). The CDR3 spans 13 residues. The germline CDR1 and CDR2 sequences are SGHTA and FQGTGA. V was cut by 5 bases and J by 2 bases, with 9 bases left in between. The CDR3 coding sequence is TGTGCCAGCAGCGGCGGGGCTAACACTGAAGCTTTCTTT. Translating gives CASSGGANTEAFF.

V and J are TRBV5-1 and TRBJ1-2, with D possibly being TRBD1 (5 bases). This CDR3 is 17 amino acids long. Germline assignment: CDR1 SGHRS and CDR2 YFSETQ. V was cut by 3 bases and J by 4 bases, with 22 bases left in between. CDR3 sequence (DNA): TGCGCCAGCAGCTGGGGAGATCGGGCCCGGGGGTTCTATGGCTACACCTTC. Translating it yields CASSWGDRARGFYGYTF.

The V and J genes are TRBV6-5 and TRBJ1-2; D is unclear. CDR3 length: 13 amino acids. The germline gives CDR1 MNHEY, CDR2 SVGAGI. Trimming left V 2 bases short and J 4 bases short, with 8 bases between. The CDR3: CASSYQKGYGYTF. In DNA, the CDR3 is TGTGCCAGCAGTTACCAGAAGGGCTATGGCTACACCTTC.

This clone was observed at least ten times. This sequence joins TRBV19 and TRBJ1-3, with D possibly TRBD1 on 5 matching bases. The CDR3 is made up of 14 amino acids. CDR1 is LNHDA, CDR2 SQIVND, per germline (reference sequence). Trimming pared 7 bases from V and 0 bases from J, leaving 10 bases between. CDR3 residues: CASKDTFSGNTIYF. CDR3 DNA sequence: TGTGCCAGTAAGGACACTTTCTCTGGAAACACCATATATTTT.

The genes are TRBV10-2 and TRBJ1-5; 10 nucleotides agree with TRBD1. The CDR3 runs 14 residues. CDR1 is WSHSY, CDR2 SAAADI, per germline. V shed 6 bases and J 7 bases; nucleotides not matched to a gene: 6. This chain's CDR3 is CASRGGTGDQPQHF. The CDR3 DNA reads as TGCGCCAGCAGAGGGGGGACAGGGGACCAGCCCCAGCATTTT.

This chain uses TRBV10-3 with TRBJ2-7; 11 bases are shared with TRBD2. V trimming: 7 bases; J trimming: 6 bases; junction bases outside the gene matches: 5. In germline, CDR1 is ENHRY, CDR2 SYGVKD. The CDR3 contains 13 residues. CDR3 sequence: CAITIAGGIEQYF. In DNA, the CDR3 is TGTGCCATCACCATAGCGGGAGGGATCGAGCAGTACTTC.

V and J are TRBV6-5 and TRBJ1-2, with 8 positions matching TRBD1. V lost 4 bases to trimming and J lost 6 bases; unmatched junction nucleotides: 4. The CDR3 runs to 13 residues. The germline V gene encodes CDR1 MNHEY and CDR2 SVGAGI. Here the CDR3 DNA reads TGTGCCAGCAGTTTCTCGACAGGGGATGGCTACACCTTC. This translates into CASSFSTGDGYTF.

This chain joins TRBV4-3 and TRBJ1-3, with D possibly being TRBD1 (5 bases). The CDR3 covers 16 residues. The V end lost 1 base, the J end lost 4 bases, and 14 bases lay between the germline ends. Germline V lookup: CDR1 LGHNA, CDR2 YSLEER. CDR3 coding DNA: TGCGCCAGCAGCCAAGCTGCCCGGGGCAGAGGAAACACCATATATTTT. This encodes CASSQAARGRGNTIYF.